This TCR beta chain came from a study of T cell repertoires in cytomegalovirus infection. Study in general: CMV infection and matching HLA type were both indicated by public TCR beta signatures. Study-wide results and limits: What dominated the ex vivo response were HLA-C-restricted CMV-specific TCR beta clonotypes. Of the TCR beta families, the public ones yielded a cumulative frequency that identified carriers of CMV plus the relevant HLA.

Germline lookup yields CDR1 SGHVS and CDR2 FNYEAQ. The CDR3 consists of 14 residues. The germline V and J ends were trimmed by 2 bases and 7 bases, with 12 bases remaining between them. TCRdb reprocessed the reads via MiXCR and lists one record per CDR3 protein. The data show some 180,000 distinct CDR3 sequences, with 15% to 20% seen just once and approximately 26% held by the top ten. With respect to this clonotype: Its antigen is unknown.

Sequencing input: CD8+ T cells from PBMCs. The V call is TRBV7-6, the J call TRBJ2-1, with D possibly matching TRBD2 (6 bases). This receptor was identified in a human donor in good health (CMV status not recorded). Some clones in this sample may be carry-over from other donors' samples. Written as DNA, the CDR3 is TGTGCCAGCAGCTTAAAGGGACTTGGGAATGAGCAGTTCTTC. Translating gives CASSLKGLGNEQFF.